A single sample is the source of the 7 T cell receptor beta chains below, sequenced in a study of shared clonotypes between healthy human individuals. Profiling relied on immunoSEQ multiplex PCR, and the TCRdb table lists in-frame clones only, not all of them. There are roughly 500,000 clones in the sample; about three quarters occur only once, and roughly 13% lies in the top ten. The sample taken for sequencing was PBMCs. Receptors originate from a woman aged 40-49 years in good health. Some clones in this sample may be carry-over from other donors' samples.

This clone has just a few counts. The CDR3 region is CASSEGLAIDEQFF. The CDR3 DNA follows: TGTGCCAGCAGCGAAGGACTAGCTATTGATGAGCAGTTCTTC. V gene TRBV11-2 combines with J gene TRBJ2-1; 8 bases are a match to TRBD2. The CDR3 has 14 residues. J was trimmed by 8 bases and V by 5 bases; bases with no gene match: 8. Germline CDR1 SGHAT, CDR2 FQNNGV.

The chain has TRBV7-9 and TRBJ2-7; 14 nucleotides align to TRBD2. This CDR3 spans 15 amino acids. The trim removed 6 bases at V and 4 bases at J, leaving 5 bases unmatched. CDR1 is SEHNR and CDR2 is FQNEAQ in the germline V gene (reference sequence). Written as DNA, the CDR3 is TGTGCCAGCAGTACGCGGACTAGCGGGAGGTACGAGCAGTACTTC. Its translation is CASSTRTSGRYEQYF.

The chain joins TRBV5-1 to TRBJ2-5; D is tentatively TRBD1 or TRBD2 (5 bases each). Germline lookup yields CDR1 SGHRS and CDR2 YFSETQ. V was shortened by 1 base and J by 1 base, with 8 bases between the two germline ends. The CDR3 loop spans 14 amino acids. The CDR3 DNA is TGCGCCAGCAGCTTGCTGGGACCCCAAGAGACCCAGTACTTC. Translating it yields CASSLLGPQETQYF.

CDR3 DNA sequence: TGTGCCAGCAGCGTAGGACAGTACCAAGAGACCCAGTACTTC. Translating gives CASSVGQYQETQYF. V gene TRBV9 combines with J gene TRBJ2-5, with D possibly matching TRBD1 (5 bases). V lost 0 bases, J lost 0 bases, and 6 bases lay in between. The CDR3 loop spans 14 amino acids. Germline loops: CDR1 SGDLS, CDR2 YYNGEE.

This rearrangement joins TRBV27 to TRBJ2-2, with no clear D. CDR1 and CDR2 (germline): MNHEY, SMNVEV (reference sequence). V lost 2 bases and J lost 6, with 4 bases in between. The CDR3 is made up of 12 amino acids. The CDR3 spells CASSLASGELFF. CDR3 sequence (DNA): TGTGCCAGCAGTTTAGCGTCCGGGGAGCTGTTTTTT.

This sequence joins TRBV9 and TRBJ2-6; 9 nucleotides line up with TRBD2. Unmatched junction bases numbered 6, after V lost 0 bases and J lost 2 bases. Germline V gives CDR1 SGDLS, CDR2 YYNGEE. This CDR3 comprises 18 residues. CDR3 region: CASSVDLAGSAGANVLTF. CDR3 coding DNA: TGTGCCAGCAGCGTAGATCTAGCGGGAAGTGCTGGGGCCAACGTCCTGACTTTC.

V usage is TRBV28 and J usage is TRBJ1-1; D is unclear. V was shortened by 5 bases and J by 4 bases, with 8 bases between the two germline ends. The CDR3 is made up of 12 amino acids. Per germline, CDR1 MDHEN and CDR2 SYDVKM. CDR3: CASSRGLTEAFF. CDR3 nucleotide sequence: TGTGCCAGCAGTCGCGGACTCACTGAAGCTTTCTTT.